What follows is one TCR beta chain and its context. Sequencing used immunoSEQ multiplex PCR; TCRdb keeps in-frame clones, though not all of them. Of about 170,000 clones in the sample, 90% to 95% were seen once. Trimming pared 7 bases from V and 10 bases from J, leaving 14 bases between. Looked up from germline, CDR1 is DFQATT and CDR2 is SNEGSKA (reference sequence). The CDR3 loop spans 11 amino acids. The sample originates from a study of control samples from healthy donors and cancer patients. The chain has TRBV20-1 and TRBJ2-1; the D gene is possibly TRBD1 (5 bases). Sequenced material: blood. This TCR derives from a woman in her 30s in good health. CDR3 loop: CSVLQGREQFF. DNA of the CDR3: TGCAGTGTACTTCAGGGTCGGGAGCAGTTCTTC.